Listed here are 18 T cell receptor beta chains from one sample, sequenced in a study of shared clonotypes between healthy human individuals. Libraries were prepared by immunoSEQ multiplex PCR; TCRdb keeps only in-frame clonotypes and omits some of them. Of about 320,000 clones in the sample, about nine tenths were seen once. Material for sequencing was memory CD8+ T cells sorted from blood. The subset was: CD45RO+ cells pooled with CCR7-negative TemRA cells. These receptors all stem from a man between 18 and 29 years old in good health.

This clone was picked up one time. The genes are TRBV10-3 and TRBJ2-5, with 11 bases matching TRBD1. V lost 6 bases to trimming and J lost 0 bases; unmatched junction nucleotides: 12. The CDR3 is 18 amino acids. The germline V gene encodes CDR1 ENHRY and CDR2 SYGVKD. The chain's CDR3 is CAISPNRTGGGHQETQYF. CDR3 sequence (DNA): TGTGCCATCAGCCCGAATAGGACAGGGGGCGGGCACCAAGAGACCCAGTACTTC.

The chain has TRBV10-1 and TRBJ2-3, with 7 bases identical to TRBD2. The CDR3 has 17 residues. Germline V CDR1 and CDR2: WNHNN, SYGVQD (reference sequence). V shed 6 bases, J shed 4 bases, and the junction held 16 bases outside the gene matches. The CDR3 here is CASSEPKAGSGADTQYF. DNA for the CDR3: TGCGCCAGCAGCGAACCTAAAGCGGGAAGCGGCGCAGATACGCAGTATTTT.

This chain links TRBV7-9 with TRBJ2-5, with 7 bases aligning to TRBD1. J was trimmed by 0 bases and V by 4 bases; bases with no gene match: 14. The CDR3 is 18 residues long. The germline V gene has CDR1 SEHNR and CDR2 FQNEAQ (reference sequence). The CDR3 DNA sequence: TGTGCCAGCAGCTCAAACAGGGGCTGGGGACCTAACCAAGAGACCCAGTACTTC. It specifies CASSSNRGWGPNQETQYF.

This chain's CDR3 is CASSLKGGCYGYTF. DNA for the CDR3: TGTGCCAGCAGCTTGAAGGGAGGGTGCTATGGCTACACCTTC. The chain carries TRBV13 and TRBJ1-2; D gene ambiguous. Germline V lookup: CDR1 PRHDT, CDR2 FYEKMQ (reference sequence). The ends were cut back, 3 bases at V and 4 bases at J, with 12 bases in the middle. This CDR3 contains 14 residues.

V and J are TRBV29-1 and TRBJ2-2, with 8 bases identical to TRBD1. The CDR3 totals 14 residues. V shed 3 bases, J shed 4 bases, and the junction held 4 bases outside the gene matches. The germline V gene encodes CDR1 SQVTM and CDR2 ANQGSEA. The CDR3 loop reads CSVEGRGLTGELFF. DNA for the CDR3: TGCAGCGTTGAGGGCAGGGGGCTCACCGGGGAGCTGTTTTTT.

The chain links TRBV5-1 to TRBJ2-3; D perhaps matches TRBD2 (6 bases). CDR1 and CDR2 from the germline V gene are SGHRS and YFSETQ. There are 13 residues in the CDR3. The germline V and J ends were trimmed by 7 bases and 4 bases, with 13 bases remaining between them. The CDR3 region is CASGEEGPDTQYF. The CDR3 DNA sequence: TGCGCCAGCGGGGAGGAGGGGCCAGATACGCAGTATTTT.

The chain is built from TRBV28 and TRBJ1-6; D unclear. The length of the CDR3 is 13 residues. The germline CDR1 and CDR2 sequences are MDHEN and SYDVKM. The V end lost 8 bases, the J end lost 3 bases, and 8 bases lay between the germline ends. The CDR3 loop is CASQLDYNSPLHF. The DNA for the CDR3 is TGTGCCAGCCAGTTAGACTATAATTCACCCCTCCACTTT.

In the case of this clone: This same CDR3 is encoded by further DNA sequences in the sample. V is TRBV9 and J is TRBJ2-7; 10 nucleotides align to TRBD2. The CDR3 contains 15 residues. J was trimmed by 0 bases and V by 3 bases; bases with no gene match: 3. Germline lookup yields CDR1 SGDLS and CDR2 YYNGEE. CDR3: CASSEGLADSYEQYF. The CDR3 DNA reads TGTGCCAGCAGCGAAGGACTAGCGGACTCCTACGAGCAGTACTTC. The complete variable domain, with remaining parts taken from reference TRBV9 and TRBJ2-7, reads DSGVTQTPKHLITATGQRVTLRCSPRSGDLSVYWYQQSLDQGLQFLIQYYNGEERAKGNILERFSAQQFPDLHSELNLSSLELGDSALYFCASSEGLADSYEQYFGPGTRLTVT.

CDR3 amino acids: CASSSGQGWTSYNEQFF. The DNA of the CDR3 is TGTGCCAGCAGCTCCGGACAGGGGTGGACCTCCTACAATGAGCAGTTCTTC. The chain has TRBV7-2 and TRBJ2-1, with TRBD1 matching 9 bases. Germline CDR1 is SGHTA and CDR2 is FQGNSA. The CDR3 is 17 amino acids. The J segment lost 0 bases and the V segment lost 4 bases, leaving 7 bases of the junction unmatched.

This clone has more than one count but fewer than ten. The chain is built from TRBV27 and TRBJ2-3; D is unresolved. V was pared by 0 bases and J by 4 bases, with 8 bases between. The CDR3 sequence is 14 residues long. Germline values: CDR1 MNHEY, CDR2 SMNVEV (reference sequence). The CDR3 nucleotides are TGTGCCAGCAGTTTATCGTCTCGGGCAGATACGCAGTATTTT. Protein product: CASSLSSRADTQYF.

CDR3 DNA sequence: TGTGCCAGCAGCGCAAGTATACAGGATGGTGGGGATCAGCCCCAGCATTTT. It specifies CASSASIQDGGDQPQHF. The chain uses TRBV7-9 and TRBJ1-5; maybe TRBD1 (5 bases). The CDR3 consists of 17 residues. V was clipped by 5 bases and J by 5 bases, with 22 bases between them. Germline assignment: CDR1 SEHNR and CDR2 FQNEAQ (reference sequence).

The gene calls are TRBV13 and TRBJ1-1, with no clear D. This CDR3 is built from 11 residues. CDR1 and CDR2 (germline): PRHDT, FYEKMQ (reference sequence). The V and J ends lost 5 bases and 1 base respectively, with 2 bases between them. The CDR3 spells CASSPNTEAFF. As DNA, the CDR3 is TGTGCCAGCAGCCCGAACACTGAAGCTTTCTTT.

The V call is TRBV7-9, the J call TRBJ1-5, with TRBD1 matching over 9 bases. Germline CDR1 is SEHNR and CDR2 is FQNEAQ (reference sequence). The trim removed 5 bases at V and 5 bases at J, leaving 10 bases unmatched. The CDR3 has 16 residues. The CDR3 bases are TGTGCCAGCAGCCCGACCATTACAGGGGGCGATCAGCCCCAGCATTTT. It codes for CASSPTITGGDQPQHF.

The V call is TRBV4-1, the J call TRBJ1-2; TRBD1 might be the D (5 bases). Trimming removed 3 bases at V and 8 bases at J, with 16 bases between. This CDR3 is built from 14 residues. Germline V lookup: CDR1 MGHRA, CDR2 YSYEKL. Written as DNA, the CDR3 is TGCGCCAGCAGCCACCCCCGGGACCGGCCGGGCTACACCTTC. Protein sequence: CASSHPRDRPGYTF.

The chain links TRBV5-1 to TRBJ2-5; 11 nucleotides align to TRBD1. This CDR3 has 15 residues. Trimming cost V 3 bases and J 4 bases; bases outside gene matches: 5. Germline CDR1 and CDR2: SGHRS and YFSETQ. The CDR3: CASSSGTGGRETQYF. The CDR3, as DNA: TGCGCCAGCAGCTCCGGGACAGGGGGACGAGAGACCCAGTACTTC.

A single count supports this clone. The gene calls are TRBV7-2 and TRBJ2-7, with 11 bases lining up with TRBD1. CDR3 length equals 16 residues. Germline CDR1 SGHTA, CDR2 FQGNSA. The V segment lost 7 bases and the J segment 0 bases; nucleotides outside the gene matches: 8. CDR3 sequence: CASTDPGQGVSYEQYF. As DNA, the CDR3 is TGTGCCAGCACCGACCCGGGACAGGGGGTCTCCTACGAGCAGTACTTC.

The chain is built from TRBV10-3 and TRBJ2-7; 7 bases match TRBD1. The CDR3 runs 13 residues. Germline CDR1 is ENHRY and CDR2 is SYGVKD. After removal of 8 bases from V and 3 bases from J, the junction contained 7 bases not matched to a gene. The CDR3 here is CAILSGDSYEQYF. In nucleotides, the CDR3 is TGTGCCATCTTGTCCGGGGACAGCTACGAGCAGTACTTC.

CDR3 DNA sequence: TGTGCCAGCAGTTTGGTAGGGAACACCGGGGAGCTGTTTTTT. This encodes CASSLVGNTGELFF. The chain employs TRBV27 and TRBJ2-2; D not certain. Between the trimmed V and J ends, which lost 3 bases and 1 base, there was a span of 6 bases. This CDR3 is 14 amino acids long. The V gene's germline CDR1 is MNHEY and CDR2 SMNVEV (reference sequence).